The rows below give T cell receptor beta chains drawn from one sample of a study of control samples from healthy donors and cancer patients. Produced via immunoSEQ multiplex PCR; TCRdb's table is partial and in-frame only. Among 150,000 or so clones listed, 80% to 95% were seen once. The sample comprised blood. These receptor sequences come from a woman in her twenties or thirties in good health. CDR3s include the opening cysteine and the closing phenylalanine or tryptophan. D genes are given only for firm matches. For some rows the clone size is stated as once, few or many, or as a class when expanded; others skip it.

D	V	size	J	DNA	CDR3
TRBD1	TRBV5-6	-	TRBJ2-3	TGTGCCAGCAGCTTGGAGACAGGGAGCATGTACGCAGATACGCAGTATTTT	CASSLETGSMYADTQYF
-	TRBV5-4	-	TRBJ2-2	TGTGCCAGCAGCCCCAGGACAAGGGAAAGACCCGGGGAGCTGTTTTTT	CASSPRTRERPGELFF
-	TRBV7-3	once	TRBJ1-2	TGTGCCAGCAGCCGGACGGTCGGTAATGGCTACACCTTC	CASSRTVGNGYTF
-	TRBV19	-	TRBJ2-1	TGTGCCAGTAGTATAGGCCAGCTTTACAATGAGCAGTTCTTC	CASSIGQLYNEQFF
-	TRBV7-6	-	TRBJ2-5	TGTGCCAGCAGCTTAATTGGGCAGGACATAGAGGACCAAGAGACCCAGTACTTC	CASSLIGQDIEDQETQYF
-	TRBV5-4	-	TRBJ2-7	TGTGCCAGCAGCTTTCAGGGAGCCTACGAGCAGTACTTC	CASSFQGAYEQYF
TRBD1	TRBV5-1	-	TRBJ1-5	TGCGCCAGTGACAGGGGGGTTCAGCCCCAGCATTTT	CASDRGVQPQHF
-	TRBV9	once	TRBJ2-4	TGTGCCAGCAGCTGGGGGGCAGGGTTCCAAAACATTCAGTACTTC	CASSWGAGFQNIQYF
-	TRBV3-1/TRBV3-2	-	TRBJ2-1	TGTGCCAGCAGCCAAGATTTCGACTCCTACAATGAGCAGTTCTTC	CASSQDFDSYNEQFF
TRBD2	TRBV3-1/TRBV3-2	-	TRBJ2-1	TGTGCCAGCAGGGTAGCGGGAGGGAATGAGCAGTTCTTC	CASRVAGGNEQFF
TRBD1	TRBV28	-	TRBJ1-1	TGTGCCAGCAGTTTACCGAGCAGGGGGCTGGGCACTGAAGCTTTCTTT	CASSLPSRGLGTEAFF
-	TRBV4-2	-	TRBJ2-3	TGTGCCAGCAGCCAAGGACGGGATACGCAGTATTTT	CASSQGRDTQYF
-	TRBV5-3	-	TRBJ1-2	TGTGCCAGAAGCCACTACCTGACAGGCGGCTACACCTTC	CARSHYLTGGYTF
-	TRBV19	-	TRBJ2-6	TGTGCCAGTAGTTTACAGGGAGCCGGGGCCAACGTCCTGACTTTC	CASSLQGAGANVLTF
-	TRBV12-3/TRBV12-4	-	TRBJ1-5	TGTGCCAGCAGTTTAAGTGGGGATCTGAGGTATTTT	CASSLSGDLRYF
-	TRBV29-1	-	TRBJ2-2	TGCAGCGTTGCTAAGGGCCGGGAGATCACCGGGGAGCTGTTTTTT	CSVAKGREITGELFF
-	TRBV27	-	TRBJ2-7	TGTGCCAGCAAATGGGGTAACCAGGCCGCCTACGAGCAGTACTTC	CASKWGNQAAYEQYF
-	TRBV30	-	TRBJ1-2	TGTGCCTGGAAGGGTTTTACCTATGGCTACACCTTC	CAWKGFTYGYTF
-	TRBV18	-	TRBJ2-2	TGTGCCAGCTCACCACCGATGGGGGGCACCGGGGAGCTGTTTTTT	CASSPPMGGTGELFF
TRBD2	TRBV4-1	-	TRBJ2-3	TGCGCCAGCAGCCAACCGACTAGCGGGAGGACAAATACGCAGTATTTT	CASSQPTSGRTNTQYF
-	TRBV4-1	-	TRBJ1-2	TGCGCCAGCAGCCAACAGGACAGCAACTATGGCTACACCTTC	CASSQQDSNYGYTF
-	TRBV28	-	TRBJ2-3	TGTGCCAGCAGTCCATCACTGGGGGCAGGGTCGACCTACACAGATACGCAGTATTTT	CASSPSLGAGSTYTDTQYF
-	TRBV5-6	-	TRBJ2-3	TGTGCCAGCAGCTTGGCGGGGGGCGGCACAGATACGCAGTATTTT	CASSLAGGGTDTQYF
TRBD1	TRBV24-1	-	TRBJ2-5	TGTGCCACCAGTGAGGACAGGGGTAAAGAGACCCAGTACTTC	CATSEDRGKETQYF
-	TRBV29-1	-	TRBJ2-2	TGCAGCGTTATTCGGGGTTCGGGAAACACCGGGGAGCTGTTTTTT	CSVIRGSGNTGELFF
-	TRBV5-6	-	TRBJ2-4	TGTGCCAGCACCTCAGGACTGGAAAACATTCAGTACTTC	CASTSGLENIQYF
-	TRBV5-5	-	TRBJ2-7	TGTGCCAGCAGCTTCCAGGGTCCCTACGAGCAGTACTTC	CASSFQGPYEQYF
-	TRBV7-6	-	TRBJ2-3	TGTGCCAGCAGCTTAGGGAGGATAGGGGGGAGGCCCAGCACAGATACGCAGTATTTT	CASSLGRIGGRPSTDTQYF
-	TRBV2	-	TRBJ1-5	TGTGCCAGCAGCCAAGGGCACACCAATCAGCCCCAGCATTTT	CASSQGHTNQPQHF
-	TRBV15	-	TRBJ2-1	TGTGCCACCAGGAGGGTGGCGCTGCGGGGAGTGTGGGGGAGTAATGAGCAGTTCTTC	CATRRVALRGVWGSNEQFF
TRBD2	TRBV7-9	-	TRBJ2-2	TGTGCCAGCAGCTTAGTCACTAGCGGGCACACCGGGGAGCTGTTTTTT	CASSLVTSGHTGELFF
TRBD2	TRBV3-1/TRBV3-2	-	TRBJ2-1	TGTGCCAGCAGCCGGAGGAGAGGGGCGGGAGGGTCATACAATGAGCAGTTCTTC	CASSRRRGAGGSYNEQFF
TRBD2	TRBV19	-	TRBJ2-2	TGTGCCAGTAGTATGGTAGCGGGAGATCTCACCGGGGAGCTGTTTTTT	CASSMVAGDLTGELFF
-	TRBV27	-	TRBJ2-4	TGTGCCAGCGTTACGGTGGAAAACATTCAGTACTTC	CASVTVENIQYF
-	TRBV7-6	-	TRBJ2-1	TGTGCCAGCAGCCAGGCTATCGATAATGAGCAGTTCTTC	CASSQAIDNEQFF
-	TRBV20-1	-	TRBJ2-1	TGCAGTGCTAGTTCGGGGGTTGATGAGCAGTTCTTC	CSASSGVDEQFF
-	TRBV28	-	TRBJ2-3	TGTGCCAGCAGCAAAATAGGCCAGGGGAGCACAGATACGCAGTATTTT	CASSKIGQGSTDTQYF
-	TRBV7-9	-	TRBJ2-7	TGTGCCAGCAGCTCTCCAGGGGCCGAGCAGTACTTC	CASSSPGAEQYF
TRBD1	TRBV29-1	-	TRBJ2-7	TGCAGCGCCATGGGGACAGTTCCCTTTCGGGACGAGCAGTACTTC	CSAMGTVPFRDEQYF